The rows below give T cell receptor beta chains drawn from one sample of a study of breast tumors, draining lymph nodes, adjacent tissues. MiXCR was run by TCRdb on the multiplex PCR reads, yielding one entry per CDR3 protein. This repertoire shows some 170,000 distinct CDR3 sequences, around 33% found once; its top ten account for 3.8%. Sequencing used axillary lymph node tissue. The source of these receptors is a female donor with breast cancer. Some clones in this sample may be carry-over from other donors' samples. Both conserved end residues are part of each CDR3. The D gene is left open where the match is weak. Where a row states a size, it is once, few, many or the class of an expanded clone; other rows omit it.

d_gene	v_gene	j_gene	abundance	CDR3nt	CDR3aa
TRBD1	TRBV7-8	TRBJ2-3	many	TGTGCCAGCAGCTCCGACAGGGACGGTACAGATACGCAGTATTTT	CASSSDRDGTDTQYF
TRBD2	TRBV7-6	TRBJ2-1	many	TGTGCCAGCAGCTTATATACTAGCGGAAACTACAATGAGCAGTTCTTC	CASSLYTSGNYNEQFF
-	TRBV9	TRBJ1-1	-	TGTGCCAGCAGCGTAGACTTGGCAGGGATAGCTTTCTTT	CASSVDLAGIAFF
TRBD1	TRBV24-1	TRBJ2-2	many	TGTGCCACCGGCCGGGACAGATTAACCGGGGAGCTGTTTTTT	CATGRDRLTGELFF
-	TRBV19	TRBJ1-5	many	TGTGCCAGTAGAGAGGGGCCCTCCAATCAGCCCCAGCATTTT	CASREGPSNQPQHF
-	TRBV28	TRBJ2-3	many	TGTGCCAGCAGTCCTAGCGTGGGTACGCAGTATTTT	CASSPSVGTQYF
-	TRBV11-1	TRBJ2-1	many	TGTGCCAGCAGCTTAGGTGCTAGCAGCAATGAGCAGTTCTTC	CASSLGASSNEQFF
TRBD1	TRBV6-4	TRBJ1-6	-	TGTGCCAGCAGTGACTCCCTTCCCGGGACAGGTAATTCACCCCTCCACTTT	CASSDSLPGTGNSPLHF
TRBD1	TRBV19	TRBJ1-5	-	TGTGCCAGTAGTATAGCTGGGACAGGGCGAAATCAGCCCCAGCATTTT	CASSIAGTGRNQPQHF
-	TRBV10-3	TRBJ1-1	many	TGTGCCATCAGTGAGTCTGAGGTAACTGAAGCTTTCTTT	CAISESEVTEAFF
-	TRBV19	TRBJ1-4	many	TGTGCCAGTCGCGGGGGCGCGGGTGAAAAACTGTTTTTT	CASRGGAGEKLFF
TRBD2	TRBV20-1	TRBJ2-5	many	TGCAGTGCTAGAGTCGCGGCTAGCGGAGAGACCCAGTACTTC	CSARVAASGETQYF
-	TRBV28	TRBJ1-1	-	TGTGCCAGCGGCGGCAACACTGAAGCTCTCTTT	CASGGNTEALF
TRBD1	TRBV2	TRBJ1-1	few	TGTGCCAGGGACAGGGCCACTGAAGCTTTCTTT	CARDRATEAFF
-	TRBV14	TRBJ2-5	many	TGTGCCAGCAGCTCCAGAAGGGAGACCCAGTACTTC	CASSSRRETQYF
-	TRBV6-1	TRBJ2-7	many	TGTGCCAGCAGTGAAGCCGGAGTCGGGGGTTACGAGCAGTACTTC	CASSEAGVGGYEQYF
-	TRBV29-1	TRBJ1-2	-	TGCAGCGCCACCGTCCGGTCTACTTATGGCTACACCTTC	CSATVRSTYGYTF
TRBD1	TRBV24-1	TRBJ1-2	-	TGTGCCACCAGCCCATGCGACAGGGGATACCAATTC	CATSPCDRGYQF
-	TRBV11-2	TRBJ2-3	many	TGTGCCAGCAGCTTGCAGGGATTGGGCACAGATACGCAGTATTTT	CASSLQGLGTDTQYF
-	TRBV10-1	TRBJ1-1	many	TGCGCCAGCAGTCTTGACAGGAACACTGAAGCTTTCTTT	CASSLDRNTEAFF
TRBD1	TRBV20-1	TRBJ1-4	-	TGCAGTGCTAGGAGGGGGGGGGGACAGCTGAATGAAAAACTGTTTTTT	CSARRGGGQLNEKLFF
-	TRBV6-4	TRBJ1-4	-	TGTGCCAGCAGTAAAACCAATGCTGGGGTAGGAGGGGGGAATGAAAAACTGTTTTTT	CASSKTNAGVGGGNEKLFF
-	TRBV7-3	TRBJ2-2	many	TGTGCCAGCAGCAGGGGTTACACCGGGGAGCTGTTTTTT	CASSRGYTGELFF
-	TRBV6-4	TRBJ2-3	-	TGTGCCAGCAGCCCCCCCCGCCGGTTAGGAAATACGCAGTATTTT	CASSPPRRLGNTQYF
-	TRBV2	TRBJ1-5	many	TGTGCCAGCAGTGAATCGGCCAGGCAGAATCAGCCCCAGCATTTT	CASSESARQNQPQHF
TRBD2	TRBV20-1	TRBJ2-7	many	TGCAGTGCTAGAGAGGACCCTCCTAGCGGGAGGGCGAACGAGCAGTACTTC	CSAREDPPSGRANEQYF
-	TRBV29-1	TRBJ2-7	many	TGCAGCGTTGGGTGGGGATCCTACGAGCAGTACTTC	CSVGWGSYEQYF
TRBD1	TRBV6-6	TRBJ2-3	-	TGTGCCTACTCCACCTCCGCCACAGGGGGGTTCACAGATACGCAGTATTTT	CAYSTSATGGFTDTQYF
TRBD1	TRBV20-1	TRBJ2-3	-	TGCAGTGCTAGGAGGGGACAGGGGGCTTCAAATGAGCAGTATTTT	CSARRGQGASNEQYF